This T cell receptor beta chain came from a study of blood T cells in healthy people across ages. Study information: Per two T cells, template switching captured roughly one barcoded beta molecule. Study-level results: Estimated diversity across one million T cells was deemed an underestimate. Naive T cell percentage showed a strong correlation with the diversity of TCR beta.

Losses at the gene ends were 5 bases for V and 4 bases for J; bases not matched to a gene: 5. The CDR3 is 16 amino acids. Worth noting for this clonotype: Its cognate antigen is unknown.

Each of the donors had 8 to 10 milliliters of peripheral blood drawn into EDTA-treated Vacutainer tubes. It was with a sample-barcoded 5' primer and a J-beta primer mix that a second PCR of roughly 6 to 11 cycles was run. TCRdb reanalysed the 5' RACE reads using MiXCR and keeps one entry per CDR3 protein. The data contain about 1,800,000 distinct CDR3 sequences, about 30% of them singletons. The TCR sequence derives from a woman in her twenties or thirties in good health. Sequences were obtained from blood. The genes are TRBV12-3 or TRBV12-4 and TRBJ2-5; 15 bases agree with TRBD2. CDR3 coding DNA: TGTGCCAGCAGTGGACTAGCGGGAGGGCCCGGAGAGACCCAGTACTTC. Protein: CASSGLAGGPGETQYF.